Sequencing of this TCR beta chain was carried out in a study of blood T cell repertoires in COVID-19 (dated by TCRdb to the early 2020s). For context, the study as a whole: The collaborator samples originated in the United States, Italy and Spain and spanned the acute and convalescent phases of COVID-19. Samples came from the ongoing ImmuneRACE study (first 160 participants) plus 1,254 subjects from 6 global collaborators. The prospective study material was composed of cDNA or gDNA derived from T cells, B-cell-depleted T cells, or PBMCs. Sample metadata almost always included a de-identified subject ID, COVID-19 status, age in years and sex. Where HLA class I and class II types were available, the types were taken from metadata supplied by the sample provider, not from assay-based typing. Subjects who had been exposed to COVID-19, were actively infected with it, or had recovered from it provided the deeply sampled blood TCRbeta repertoires that made up the dataset. The repertoires were released in a freely available public database intended as a resource for research on the immune response to SARS-CoV-2.

The immunoSEQ Assay, a bias-controlled multiplex PCR, was used to amplify TCRbeta CDR3 regions from genomic DNA. In the source study's methods: Nucleated cell counts per sample were estimated from amplification of reference gene primers within the assay. To quantify the absolute abundance of each unique TCRbeta CDR3 rearrangement, sequence reads were collapsed and filtered. For each sample, productive Simpson clonality was calculated as the square root of Simpson's diversity index over productive rearrangements. This immuneACCESS table, as held by TCRdb, lists in-frame sequences with V and J called but not all clones. Of the missing ones, under half trace to an unresolved V gene in checked studies; the others have no known cause. V, J and clone size are those of that table, while D and trimming were read from the DNA. The sample yields approximately 50,000 clones; approximately 92% were counted once. The biggest ten clones account for less than 7.5% of the sample.

Collaborating institutions collected whole blood in K2EDTA tubes following their own protocols. For TCRbeta analysis, collaborator samples were shipped as frozen whole blood, as isolated PBMCs, or as DNA extracted from either sample type. About this clone: No cognate antigen has been identified for it. There are no base qualities to consult, and no much larger clone falls within one base.

Study-level results and caveats: The quantity of clinical and demographic metadata differed by source and by participant and was supplied without curation.

The sequenced sample was peripheral blood. The receptor was derived from a man in his fifties or sixties with active COVID-19.

The CDR3 corresponds to CASSLLAGSYNEQFF. In nucleotide form, the sequence is TGCGCCAGCAGCCTACTAGCGGGTTCCTACAATGAGCAGTTCTTC. The chain links TRBV4-1 with TRBJ2-1, with 9 middle bases fitting TRBD2. The germline V gene yields MGHRA for CDR1 and YSYEKL for CDR2. V is trimmed back by 4 bases and J by 1 base, and the junction contains 2 bases that no gene match accounts for. The CDR3 numbers 15 residues from cysteine through phenylalanine. Just CDR3 DNA is preserved here, 45 bases in frame from base 1.